The present T cell receptor (beta chain) was sequenced within a study of regulatory T cells in long-lasting Graves disease (dated by TCRdb to the early 2020s). At the level of the whole study: Persistent Graves' disease meant more than 5 years of antithyroid drug treatment with TSH receptor autoantibodies that stayed positive. Persistent Graves' disease patients in the clinical cohort had taken antithyroid drugs for about 10.3 years on average. A total of some 35 samples underwent TCR sequencing: about 13 from persistent and roughly 20 from newly diagnosed Graves' disease patients. The study took place in China and was registered as a clinical trial. Patients with persistent Graves' disease were compared with patients with newly diagnosed Graves' disease using TCR sequencing and RNA sequencing of peripheral blood. General conclusions and limits of the study: Compared with newly diagnosed patients, persistent Graves' disease patients had lower TCR Shannon entropy and fewer highly expanded clones, which suggests clonal expansion. Sequencing and analysis were restricted to the TCR beta chain. The authors noted that the small sample size was a limitation that may lower accuracy. A larger number of public clonotypes was shared among persistent patients (about 2,700) than among newly diagnosed patients (approximately 930). Because the primary lesion, thyroid tissue, could not be accessed, the study looked at peripheral blood alone.

In regard to this clonotype: Its antigen specificity is not known. Base qualities were left out, and no much larger clone turns up one base away.

The time point tag for this specimen amounts to: persistent/refractory GD, antithyroid drugs over 5 years with positive TRAb. RNA was extracted from PBMCs in TRIzol for both TCR sequencing and RNA sequencing. Graves' disease was diagnosed according to American Thyroid Association guidelines. Patients were recruited from an endocrinology department in Xi'an, China. From each patient, around 9 milliliters of peripheral blood was collected into an EDTA anticoagulant tube. Ficoll Paque Plus density gradient separation was used to isolate PBMCs, and no further T cell sorting was done. An Agilent 2100 Bioanalyzer and agarose gel were used to assess RNA quality, and a NanoDrop 2000 was used to measure RNA concentration. The method behind the library was multiplex PCR. TCRdb shows the sequencer as Illumina HiSeq 4000. CDR3 regions were amplified by Arm-PCR with iRepertoire HTBI primers to construct TCR beta libraries. Before sequencing, the PCR products went through gel purification. For the original study's pipeline: Gene usage analysis of CDR3 amino acid clonotypes relied on the 60 or so TRBV and about 13 TRBJ segments identified across samples. COPE and FqMerger were used to merge the filtered high-quality paired reads into contigs. BLAST was used to align contigs to the IMGT TRBV, TRBD and TRBJ reference genes, and CDR3 was defined following IMGT. Any clonotype with a frequency above 0.1% was classified as a highly expanded clone. Shannon entropy served as the measure of repertoire diversity, while the Gini coefficient captured V-J evenness. A clonotype found in more than one individual was treated as public. TCRdb's own reprocessing of the public reads used fastp at Q25 and MiXCR and kept productive beta chains. Each entry merges the rows of one CDR3 protein and shows their most common DNA and genes. TCRdb's processing, not the study's, gives the V and J calls here. This sample comprises around 450,000 distinct CDR3 sequences, 20% to 25% of them detected only once. The ten largest clones take up less than 9% of the sample.

Sequencing used peripheral blood mononuclear cells (PBMCs), obtained when the disease was refractory, from a patient treated with antithyroid drugs. This clonotype originated in a female donor with Graves disease.

The DNA sequence is given as TGTGCCAGCATCCGTAGCGGGAGCTCCTACGAGCAGTACTTC. Translated, it reads CASIRSGSSYEQYF. The rearrangement combines TRBV6-2 or TRBV6-3 with TRBJ2-7, and 9 bases in between align with TRBD2. The germline V gene specifies MNHEY as CDR1 and SVGEGT as CDR2. V is cut back by 7 bases and J by 0 bases, with 4 bases in the junction unmatched. The CDR3 spans 14 residues, from the cysteine through the phenylalanine. Only CDR3 DNA remains: 42 bases, in frame from the first base.